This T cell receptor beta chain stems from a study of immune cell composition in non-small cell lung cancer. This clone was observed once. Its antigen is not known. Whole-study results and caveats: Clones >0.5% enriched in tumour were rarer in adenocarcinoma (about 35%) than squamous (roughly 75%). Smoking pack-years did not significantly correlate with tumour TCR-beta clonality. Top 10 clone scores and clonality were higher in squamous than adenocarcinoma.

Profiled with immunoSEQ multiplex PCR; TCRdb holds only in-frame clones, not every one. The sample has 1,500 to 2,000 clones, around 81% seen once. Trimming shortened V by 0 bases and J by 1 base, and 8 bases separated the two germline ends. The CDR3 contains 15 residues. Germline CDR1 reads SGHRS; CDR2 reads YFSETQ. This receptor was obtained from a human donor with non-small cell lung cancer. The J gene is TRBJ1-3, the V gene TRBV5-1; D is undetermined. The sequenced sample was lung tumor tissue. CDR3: CASSLDGASGNTIYF. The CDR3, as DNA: TGCGCCAGCAGCTTGGACGGAGCTTCTGGAAACACCATATATTTT.